This TCR beta chain is drawn from a study of tumor and adjacent non-tumor tissue in lung cancer. Study as a whole: Each sample yielded some 4 million productive TCRbeta reads on average.

The library came from three nested PCR rounds adapted from ARM-PCR protocols. TCRdb redid the calling of the multiplex PCR reads with MiXCR, one entry per CDR3 protein. The data contain approximately 44,000 distinct CDR3 sequences, around three fifths of them singletons. No cell sorting was done before RNA was extracted from the tissue. More than 3 cm separated this lung sample from the edge of the tumor. Sequencing was performed on distant non-tumor lung tissue. This clonotype was sampled from a man in his fifties or sixties with non-small cell lung cancer.

CDR3 nucleotide sequence: TGCGCTAGCGGCCAAGTAAGAGCCCTCTCGAAGGAAAAACTGTTTTTT. It yields the protein CASGQVRALSKEKLFF. The chain joins TRBV4-1 to TRBJ1-4, with D unclear. This CDR3 comprises 16 residues. The V gene's germline CDR1 is MGHRA and CDR2 YSYEKL.